This T cell receptor beta chain was obtained from a study of persistence of HIV-infected CD4 T cells. For the study at large: Suppressive ART had lasted a median of roughly eight years. Whole-study results and caveats: Rare CMV-responding cells carrying HIV-1 proviruses were not analyzed separately for TCR.

Anti-CD3/anti-CD28 beads served as a nonspecific positive control stimulus. CD4+ T cells upregulating both CD40 ligand and CD69 were sorted as responding cells. These HIV-1-infected adults initiated suppressive ART in chronic infection. As concerns this clone: Its target is unknown.

Looked up from germline, CDR1 is MNHEY and CDR2 is SMNVEV (reference sequence). The V gene lost 1 base and the J gene lost 3 bases, with 13 bases spanning the gap. The CDR3 totals 15 residues. Sequencing used immunoSEQ version 4 in survey mode. Profiled with immunoSEQ multiplex PCR; TCRdb holds only in-frame clones, not every one. The sample holds approximately 45,000 clones; 75% to 90% are singletons and the top ten take over 3%. The clonotype comes from an adult woman with HIV who was CMV-seropositive. The material sequenced was CD4+ T cells sorted from PBMCs after roughly 18-hour stimulation, taken from a patient who received antiretroviral therapy. V is TRBV27 and J is TRBJ2-7; D is perhaps TRBD2 (5 bases). The CDR3 sequence: CASSLYPTGNYEQYF. CDR3 in DNA: TGTGCCAGCAGTTTATATCCTACGGGGAACTACGAGCAGTACTTC.